The 16 T cell receptor beta chains below all came from one sample that was sequenced in a study of blood T cell repertoires in COVID-19. Sequenced by immunoSEQ multiplex PCR; TCRdb stores in-frame clones only, minus some. The repertoire holds over 20,000 clones, about 90% seen once, with less than 3% in the top ten. Input material: peripheral blood. These receptors were obtained from a man aged 70-80 years with acute or convalescent COVID-19.

This chain uses TRBV20-1 with TRBJ2-7; 8 bases align to TRBD1. Trimming removed 3 bases from V and 3 bases from J; junction bases left unmatched: 7. Germline loops: CDR1 DFQATT, CDR2 SNEGSKA (reference sequence). The CDR3 has 14 amino acids. CDR3 loop: CSASRDRNFYEQYF. CDR3 DNA sequence: TGCAGTGCTAGTAGGGACAGGAACTTCTACGAGCAGTACTTC.

This clone was seen a single time. The rearrangement links TRBV6-5 to TRBJ1-2; TRBD1 agrees at 8 bases. This CDR3 has 12 residues. The germline V gene has CDR1 MNHEY and CDR2 SVGAGI. V was clipped by 5 bases and J by 6 bases; unmatched bases: 2. The CDR3, as DNA: TGTGCCAGCAGTCGACAGGGGCATGGCTACACCTTC. Translation gives CASSRQGHGYTF.

This clone is a singleton in its sample. The CDR3 here is CAWNTRGNQPQHF. The CDR3 DNA reads as TGTGCCTGGAACACGCGGGGGAATCAGCCCCAGCATTTT. The chain employs TRBV30 and TRBJ1-5, with D maybe TRBD1 (5 bases). The CDR3 totals 13 residues. The germline gives CDR1 GTSNPN, CDR2 SVGIG (reference sequence). With 4 bases removed from V and 4 bases from J, the gap between germline ends came to 11 bases.

The genes are TRBV2 and TRBJ1-1; possible D gene TRBD1, 6 bases. The CDR3 runs 13 residues. The V gene's germline CDR1 is SNHLY and CDR2 FYNNEI. Trimming took 4 bases from V and 4 from J, leaving 10 bases between them. CDR3 in DNA: TGTGCCAGCAGTGCAGAACAGGGCACTGAAGCTTTCTTT. Amino acid sequence: CASSAEQGTEAFF.

V and J are TRBV6-5 and TRBJ1-4; no definite D call. This CDR3 has 15 residues. Germline V gene sequence: CDR1 MNHEY, CDR2 SVGAGI. The V end was cut by 0 bases, the J end by 5 bases, with 10 bases between. CDR3 in amino acids: CASSYSFRGNEKLFF. The CDR3 bases are TGTGCCAGCAGTTACTCGTTCCGCGGGAATGAAAAACTGTTTTTT.

This clone is deemed medium-sized (0.01 to 0.1%). The gene calls are TRBV28 and TRBJ1-2; no firm D call. Germline assignment: CDR1 MDHEN and CDR2 SYDVKM. The CDR3 runs to 12 residues. V was pared by 5 bases and J by 1 base, with 5 bases between. The DNA for the CDR3 is TGTGCCAGCAGTGAGATTAACTATGGCTACACCTTC. Translation: CASSEINYGYTF.

CDR3 amino acids: CASSQVVTRDNEQFF. CDR3 nucleotides: TGCGCCAGCAGCCAAGTTGTTACTAGGGACAATGAGCAGTTCTTC. The rearrangement links TRBV4-1 to TRBJ2-1; tentatively, D is TRBD2 (5 bases). CDR3 length: 15 residues. CDR1 is MGHRA and CDR2 is YSYEKL in the germline V gene. V lost 1 base to trimming and J lost 5 bases, with 12 bases between them.

This rearrangement joins TRBV20-1 to TRBJ2-1, with D perhaps TRBD2 (5 bases). V was shortened by 5 bases and J by 9 bases, with 8 bases between the two germline ends. Germline lookup yields CDR1 DFQATT and CDR2 SNEGSKA (reference sequence). The CDR3 is 10 residues long. The CDR3 DNA sequence: TGCAGTGCTGAGGGTGGTGAGCAGTTCTTC. Its protein product is CSAEGGEQFF.

The rearrangement links TRBV11-2 to TRBJ2-7; tentatively, D is TRBD2 (5 bases). This CDR3 region has 15 residues. Germline CDR1 SGHAT, CDR2 FQNNGV. V was trimmed by 4 bases and J by 0 bases, leaving 13 bases between them. The CDR3 DNA sequence: TGTGCCAGCAGCTCCCCGAGGGCCCTCTCCTACGAGCAGTACTTC. It yields the protein CASSSPRALSYEQYF.

This clone was observed once. This chain connects TRBV7-3 to TRBJ2-3; 9 bases map to TRBD2. Germline V gives CDR1 SGHTA, CDR2 FQGTGA. Trimming at V came to 2 bases and at J to 6 bases, leaving 9 bases not matched to a gene. This CDR3 is built from 16 residues. The CDR3 region has the DNA TGTGCCAGCAGCTTACCAGCGGCGGGGGGGCGTGATACGCAGTATTTT. This translates into CASSLPAAGGRDTQYF.

This rearrangement joins TRBV28 to TRBJ2-2; 7 bases fit TRBD1. The CDR3 loop spans 17 amino acids. Looked up from germline, CDR1 is MDHEN and CDR2 is SYDVKM. Unmatched junction bases numbered 10, after V lost 6 bases and J lost 0 bases. The CDR3 sequence: CASSYPHRGPNTGELFF. DNA for the CDR3: TGTGCCAGCAGCTATCCCCACAGGGGCCCGAACACCGGGGAGCTGTTTTTT.

The chain combines TRBV6-2 or TRBV6-3 with TRBJ2-3, with 8 bases lining up with TRBD2. Trimming removed 0 bases from V and 2 bases from J; junction bases left unmatched: 13. Germline lookup yields CDR1 MNHEY and CDR2 SVGEGT. The CDR3 covers 19 residues. CDR3 protein: CASSYSIWRGALFTDTQYF. In nucleotides, the CDR3 is TGTGCCAGCAGTTACTCGATTTGGCGGGGGGCCCTATTCACAGATACGCAGTATTTT.

The chain is built from TRBV6-1 and TRBJ1-3; maybe TRBD1 (5 bases). Trimming removed 1 base from V and 1 base from J, with 17 bases in between. There are 18 residues in the CDR3. CDR1 is MNHNS, CDR2 SASEGT, per germline. CDR3 residues: CASSEEQPHGGSGNTIYF. Here the CDR3 DNA reads TGTGCCAGCAGTGAAGAGCAGCCACACGGGGGGTCTGGAAACACCATATATTTT.

J is TRBJ1-1 and V is TRBV3-1 (or the pseudogene TRBV3-2); possible D gene TRBD1, 6 bases. The germline V gene encodes CDR1 LGHDT and CDR2 YNNKEL (reference sequence). The CDR3 loop spans 14 amino acids. V was cut by 4 bases and J by 1 base, with 10 bases left in between. CDR3 nucleotides: TGTGCCAGCAGCCGAACAGGGAGGAACACTGAAGCTTTCTTT. It encodes CASSRTGRNTEAFF.

The chain combines TRBV11-2 with TRBJ2-7; D may be TRBD1 (6 bases). The germline gives CDR1 SGHAT, CDR2 FQNNGV. V lost 4 bases and J lost 2, with 15 bases in between. This CDR3 is built from 15 residues. CDR3 amino acids: CASSSTTGITYEQYF. CDR3 sequence (DNA): TGTGCCAGCAGCTCGACGACAGGAATAACCTACGAGCAGTACTTC. The full variable domain, in which reference TRBV11-2 and TRBJ2-7 provide the parts outside the CDR3, is EAGVAQSPRYKIIEKRQSVAFWCNPISGHATLYWYQQILGQGPKLLIQFQNNGVVDDSQLPKDRFSAERLKGVDSTLKIQPAKLEDSAVYLCASSSTTGITYEQYFGPGTRLTVT.

In this sample, this clone turned up once. This chain joins TRBV6-5 and TRBJ1-1; 9 nucleotides align to TRBD1. Germline V gives CDR1 MNHEY, CDR2 SVGAGI. The CDR3 has 14 residues. With 7 bases clipped from V and 4 bases from J, the junction kept 7 bases outside the gene matches. As DNA, the CDR3 is TGTGCCAGCAACCCGACAGGGGGAGGCACTGAAGCTTTCTTT. Encoded protein: CASNPTGGGTEAFF.